These 28 T cell receptor beta chains originate from one sample sequenced in a study of blood T cell repertoires in COVID-19. Assay: immunoSEQ multiplex PCR; the TCRdb copy retains only in-frame clones and omits some. The data contain about 160,000 clones, 80% to 90% of them seen just once; the ten biggest clones take up 7% to 10%. The specimen sequenced was peripheral blood. Receptors were obtained from a woman in her sixties with COVID-19, enrolled during active disease.

The chain links TRBV29-1 to TRBJ2-1, with TRBD2 matching 10 bases. CDR1 SQVTM and CDR2 ANQGSEA come from the germline V gene. The CDR3 length is 16 residues. With V trimmed by 4 bases and J by 0 bases, 6 bases remained unmatched. CDR3 DNA: TGCAGCGTTGGGACTAGCGGTCTTAGCTCCTACAATGAGCAGTTCTTC. Its protein product is CSVGTSGLSSYNEQFF.

V and J are TRBV5-6 and TRBJ2-7; 11 bases align to TRBD2. This CDR3 is built from 14 residues. V shed 1 base, J shed 6 bases, and the junction held 3 bases outside the gene matches. Germline CDR1 and CDR2: SGHDT and YYEEEE. The CDR3 nucleotides are TGTGCCAGCAGCTTGACTAGCGGGAGAACCGAGCAGTACTTC. This translates into CASSLTSGRTEQYF.

The chain couples TRBV6-5 to TRBJ1-3; tentative D call: TRBD1 (5 bases). CDR3 size: 15 residues. The V gene's germline CDR1 is MNHEY and CDR2 SVGAGI. V lost 5 bases and J 0 bases, leaving 11 bases between the germline ends. The CDR3 bases are TGTGCCAGCAGTACCGACAGATTCTCTGGAAACACCATATATTTT. Its translation is CASSTDRFSGNTIYF.

This chain links TRBV5-1 with TRBJ2-7; 8 bases line up with TRBD2. CDR1 SGHRS and CDR2 YFSETQ come from the germline V gene. CDR3 length equals 13 residues. V lost 4 bases, J lost 5 bases, and 5 bases stayed unmatched. This chain's CDR3 is CASSREGSDEQYV. The CDR3 nucleotides are TGCGCCAGCAGCCGGGAGGGGAGTGACGAGCAGTACGTC.

This chain uses TRBV6-1 with TRBJ1-1, with TRBD1 matching over 8 bases. The germline CDR1 and CDR2 sequences are MNHNS and SASEGT. Germline trimming cut 3 bases from V and 5 bases from J; bases unmatched to any gene: 8. This CDR3 has 15 residues. For the CDR3, the DNA is TGTGCCAGCAGTGATCTCGGACAGGGAAGAACTGAAGCTTTCTTT. It yields the protein CASSDLGQGRTEAFF.

The chain uses TRBV2 and TRBJ2-1, with 13 bases identical to TRBD2. V gave up 6 bases and J gave up 9 bases; unmatched junction bases: 8. The CDR3 is made up of 15 amino acids. Germline values: CDR1 SNHLY, CDR2 FYNNEI. The CDR3: CASSFTSGGAREQFF. CDR3 nucleotide sequence: TGTGCCAGCAGCTTCACTAGCGGGGGGGCCCGTGAGCAGTTCTTC.

This sequence joins TRBV3-1 (or the pseudogene TRBV3-2) and TRBJ1-3, with 9 bases that match TRBD1. Germline trimming cut 3 bases from V and 0 bases from J; bases unmatched to any gene: 3. The germline gives CDR1 LGHDT, CDR2 YNNKEL (reference sequence). CDR3 length: 16 residues. The CDR3 coding sequence is TGTGCCAGCAGCCAGACAGGGGGGAGCTCTGGAAACACCATATATTTT. Translation gives CASSQTGGSSGNTIYF.

This clone was seen many times. The chain couples TRBV4-1 to TRBJ2-3; TRBD2 aligns across 12 bases. The V and J ends lost 0 bases and 2 bases, in that order; junction bases with no gene match: 6. Germline V lookup: CDR1 MGHRA, CDR2 YSYEKL. The CDR3 extends over 18 amino acids. CDR3 coding DNA: TGCGCCAGCAGCCAAGATGATGGACTAGCGGGATCCACAGATACGCAGTATTTT. Its protein is CASSQDDGLAGSTDTQYF.

This sequence joins TRBV13 and TRBJ2-7, with 8 nucleotides matching TRBD1. CDR1 PRHDT and CDR2 FYEKMQ come from the germline V gene (reference sequence). The CDR3 has 13 residues. V shed 8 bases and J 4 bases; nucleotides not matched to a gene: 7. DNA for the CDR3: TGTGCCAGCGGGGGACAGGTCCTATACGAGCAGTACTTC. This sequence encodes CASGGQVLYEQYF. Variable domain in full (rest from reference TRBV13 and TRBJ2-7): AAGVIQSPRHLIKEKRETATLKCYPIPRHDTVYWYQQGPGQDPQFLISFYEKMQSDKGSIPDRFSAQQFSDYHSELNMSSLELGDSALYFCASGGQVLYEQYFGPGTRLTVT.

The chain combines TRBV27 with TRBJ1-5; possible D gene TRBD1, 5 bases. V shed 6 bases and J shed 1 base, with 10 bases lying between them. This CDR3 is 14 amino acids long. Germline CDR1 and CDR2: MNHEY and SMNVEV (reference sequence). CDR3 loop: CASRSGLSNQPQHF. As DNA, the CDR3 is TGTGCCAGCAGATCAGGGCTGAGCAATCAGCCCCAGCATTTT.

This rearrangement joins TRBV5-4 to TRBJ1-1; TRBD1 matches 7 bases. CDR1 and CDR2 from the germline V gene are SGHNT and YYREEE (reference sequence). The CDR3 consists of 12 residues. The J segment lost 11 bases and the V segment lost 0 bases, leaving 4 bases of the junction unmatched. The CDR3 DNA reads as TGTGCCAGCAGCTTGGAACAGGGGAACGCTTTCTTT. Protein sequence: CASSLEQGNAFF.

The V gene is TRBV5-5, the J gene TRBJ2-7, with D maybe TRBD2 (6 bases). Trimming pared 5 bases from V and 7 bases from J, leaving 19 bases between. The CDR3 runs to 14 residues. Looked up from germline, CDR1 is SGHKS and CDR2 is YYEKEE (reference sequence). In DNA, the CDR3 is TGTGCCAGCAGTTCGGACTCTAGCGACGGGGAGCAGTACTTC. Protein: CASSSDSSDGEQYF.

On this clone itself: The same CDR3 also results from other DNA sequences found in this sample. The CDR3, as DNA: TGTGCCAGCTCTTCAGGTAGCAATCAGCCCCAGCATTTT. Translation: CASSSGSNQPQHF. This chain links TRBV18 with TRBJ1-5; D ambiguous. V lost 6 bases and J 0 bases, leaving 6 bases between the germline ends. The germline CDR1 and CDR2 sequences are KGHSH and LQKENI. This CDR3 has 13 residues.

The CDR3 loop is CASSYRGTEAFF. The CDR3, as DNA: TGTGCCAGCAGTTACAGGGGAACTGAAGCTTTCTTT. This chain uses TRBV5-8 with TRBJ1-1; 7 nucleotides line up with TRBD1. Germline CDR1 SGHTS, CDR2 YDEGEE. V was clipped by 5 bases and J by 5 bases; unmatched bases: 3. The CDR3 is 12 residues long.

The chain recombines TRBV5-4 with TRBJ1-1; 10 nucleotides agree with TRBD1. J was trimmed by 7 bases and V by 4 bases; bases with no gene match: 13. This CDR3 region has 16 residues. Germline V gene sequence: CDR1 SGHNT, CDR2 YYREEE (reference sequence). CDR3 region: CASSRIDRGPDGEAFF. The DNA for the CDR3 is TGTGCCAGCAGCCGCATCGACAGGGGGCCAGATGGTGAAGCTTTCTTT.

The chain links TRBV7-9 to TRBJ2-1; TRBD2 agrees at 13 bases. The V gene's germline CDR1 is SEHNR and CDR2 FQNEAQ (reference sequence). The CDR3 has 15 residues. The V and J ends lost 6 bases and 7 bases, in that order; junction bases with no gene match: 6. The CDR3 loop is CASRGRLAGGNEQFF. The DNA for the CDR3 is TGTGCCAGCAGGGGTAGACTAGCGGGAGGAAATGAGCAGTTCTTC.

This chain uses TRBV3-1 (or the pseudogene TRBV3-2) with TRBJ1-2, with D possibly TRBD1 on 6 matching bases. The CDR3 is 16 residues long. The V gene lost 1 base and the J gene lost 6 bases, with 18 bases spanning the gap. Germline V gives CDR1 LGHDT, CDR2 YNNKEL (reference sequence). CDR3 nucleotide sequence: TGTGCCAGCAGCCAAGGGGTGGACAGAATAACGAATGGCTACACCTTC. Residues: CASSQGVDRITNGYTF.

The table lists this clone with a count of one. The CDR3 bases are TGTGCCAGCAGCCAAGGAAACTTAAGGGACAGGGGGCTCAGGGCTTTCTTT. Residues: CASSQGNLRDRGLRAFF. The chain couples TRBV3-1 (or the pseudogene TRBV3-2) to TRBJ1-1; 12 nucleotides line up with TRBD1. The CDR3 runs to 17 residues. The trim removed 1 base at V and 11 bases at J, leaving 14 bases unmatched. Germline CDR1 reads LGHDT; CDR2 reads YNNKEL (reference sequence).

This chain links TRBV6-5 with TRBJ1-3; 8 nucleotides line up with TRBD1. CDR1 and CDR2 from the germline V gene are MNHEY and SVGAGI. The CDR3 has 14 residues. V lost 8 bases to trimming and J lost 0 bases; unmatched junction nucleotides: 3. DNA for the CDR3: TGTGCCAGCGGACAGGGTCACTCTGGAAACACCATATATTTT. The encoded protein is CASGQGHSGNTIYF.

This clone appeared a single time. The chain couples TRBV5-1 to TRBJ1-4; D possibly corresponds to TRBD1 (6 bases). V lost 0 bases, J lost 5 bases, and 11 bases lay in between. The germline V gene has CDR1 SGHRS and CDR2 YFSETQ. The CDR3 consists of 15 residues. In DNA, the CDR3 is TGCGCCAGCAGCTTGGATTGGGGGCTGAATGAAAAACTGTTTTTT. The encoded protein is CASSLDWGLNEKLFF.

Many counts were recorded for this clone. This chain links TRBV7-3 with TRBJ2-1, with 12 bases matching TRBD2. V shed 4 bases, J shed 7 bases, and the junction held 8 bases outside the gene matches. This CDR3 region has 16 residues. In germline, CDR1 is SGHTA, CDR2 FQGTGA. CDR3 in amino acids: CASSSEGTSGRNEQFF. DNA of the CDR3: TGTGCCAGCAGCTCAGAGGGTACTAGCGGGAGGAATGAGCAGTTCTTC.

The rearrangement uses TRBV7-9 and TRBJ2-5; weak D call: TRBD1 (5 bases). The CDR3 is made up of 15 amino acids. V was clipped by 5 bases and J by 2 bases, with 15 bases between them. Per germline, CDR1 SEHNR and CDR2 FQNEAQ (reference sequence). In DNA form, the CDR3 reads TGTGCCAGCAGCCTACGACAGTTTAGACAAGAGACCCAGTACTTC. Translating it yields CASSLRQFRQETQYF.

Worth noting for this clone: Other DNA sequences of this sample code for an identical CDR3. This chain uses TRBV12-3 or TRBV12-4 with TRBJ1-2, with unresolved D. Trimming removed 6 bases at V and 4 bases at J, with 9 bases between. The CDR3 length is 12 residues. The CDR3 spells CASSRTGYGYTF. The CDR3 bases are TGTGCCAGCAGCAGAACGGGCTATGGCTACACCTTC.

The rearrangement links TRBV27 to TRBJ2-2, with D perhaps TRBD1 (6 bases). This CDR3 has 15 residues. Germline V CDR1 and CDR2: MNHEY, SMNVEV (reference sequence). V was shortened by 3 bases and J by 4 bases, with 12 bases between the two germline ends. CDR3 residues: CASSLVQGFTGELFF. In DNA form, the CDR3 reads TGTGCCAGCAGTTTGGTACAGGGATTCACCGGGGAGCTGTTTTTT.

The V call is TRBV18, the J call TRBJ1-5, with a possible D match to TRBD1 (5 bases). The CDR3 runs to 13 residues. Germline CDR1 reads KGHSH; CDR2 reads LQKENI. V was pared by 1 base and J by 9 bases, with 10 bases between. The CDR3 region is CASSPRGGGPQHF. The CDR3 region has the DNA TGTGCCAGCTCACCACGGGGCGGGGGGCCCCAGCATTTT.

The J gene is TRBJ2-2, the V gene TRBV6-2 or TRBV6-3, with 7 nucleotides matching TRBD1. V shed 4 bases and J 1 base; nucleotides not matched to a gene: 3. Germline lookup yields CDR1 MNHEY and CDR2 SVGEGT. The CDR3 is 15 residues long. The DNA of the CDR3 is TGTGCCAGCAGTTGGGGACAGATGAACACCGGGGAGCTGTTTTTT. Translating gives CASSWGQMNTGELFF.

The rearrangement links TRBV10-2 to TRBJ2-4; 10 positions agree with TRBD2. This CDR3 contains 13 residues. V was pared by 5 bases and J by 5 bases, with 0 bases of the junction left unmatched. Germline-derived CDR1 and CDR2 are WSHSY and SAAADI. CDR3: CASSSGGENIQYF. DNA for the CDR3: TGCGCCAGCAGTAGCGGGGGGGAAAACATTCAGTACTTC.

The chain recombines TRBV3-1 (or the pseudogene TRBV3-2) with TRBJ2-1, with D tentatively TRBD2 (5 bases). The germline CDR1 and CDR2 sequences are LGHDT and YNNKEL (reference sequence). Trimming removed 5 bases at V and 2 bases at J, with 13 bases between. The CDR3 spans 15 residues. CDR3 bases: TGTGCCAGCAGCTCTACGGGATACCCCTACAATGAGCAGTTCTTC. Its protein is CASSSTGYPYNEQFF.